The 27 T cell receptor beta chains below all came from one sample that was sequenced in a study of blood T cell repertoires in COVID-19. The data were produced by immunoSEQ multiplex PCR, yet TCRdb's version contains in-frame clones alone and is incomplete. The table has about 670,000 clones, approximately 90% seen once. Sequenced material: peripheral blood. Every receptor here comes from a young woman with acute or convalescent COVID-19.

The sample holds a few counts of this clone. This chain links TRBV19 with TRBJ2-7; 10 positions agree with TRBD1. The CDR3 sequence is 15 residues long. Germline V gives CDR1 LNHDA, CDR2 SQIVND (reference sequence). V lost 6 bases to trimming and J lost 2 bases; unmatched junction nucleotides: 7. CDR3: CASRRGQGVTYEQYF. CDR3 sequence (DNA): TGTGCCAGTAGGCGTGGACAGGGGGTTACCTACGAGCAGTACTTC.

V usage is TRBV30 and J usage is TRBJ2-2; tentatively, D is TRBD1 (7 bases). V gave up 0 bases and J gave up 7 bases, with 15 bases separating them. The CDR3 consists of 15 residues. From germline, CDR1 is GTSNPN and CDR2 SVGIG (reference sequence). The CDR3 sequence is CAWSVSAGGGGELFF. CDR3 coding DNA: TGTGCCTGGAGTGTATCGGCAGGGGGAGGCGGGGAGCTGTTTTTT.

V gene TRBV2 combines with J gene TRBJ2-7, with 7 bases aligning to TRBD1. The ends lost 6 bases at V and 2 bases at J; junction bases unmatched: 13. Germline V gene data show CDR1 as SNHLY and CDR2 as FYNNEI. The CDR3 sequence is 16 residues long. This CDR3 reads CASSGPHTGQTYEQYF. DNA of the CDR3: TGTGCCAGCAGCGGACCACATACGGGACAGACCTACGAGCAGTACTTC.

The rearrangement uses TRBV24-1 and TRBJ1-5, with D hard to call. The CDR3 is 15 amino acids. Looked up from germline, CDR1 is KGHDR and CDR2 is SFDVKD. V lost 2 bases and J lost 5, with 12 bases in between. In nucleotides, the CDR3 is TGTGCCACCAGTGATTCGAGCAGGATGGATCAGCCCCAGCATTTT. This codes for CATSDSSRMDQPQHF.

The rearrangement joins TRBV2 to TRBJ2-5; 8 positions match TRBD1. After removal of 1 base from V and 5 bases from J, the junction contained 12 bases not matched to a gene. The germline CDR1 and CDR2 sequences are SNHLY and FYNNEI. This CDR3 is 17 amino acids long. For the CDR3, the DNA is TGTGCCAGCAGTGAAGTAATTGGACAGGGCCACGGGGAGACCCAGTACTTC. It encodes CASSEVIGQGHGETQYF.

The V gene is TRBV9, the J gene TRBJ2-7; 11 nucleotides align to TRBD1. V shed 3 bases and J 3 bases; nucleotides not matched to a gene: 5. Germline V gene data show CDR1 as SGDLS and CDR2 as YYNGEE. The CDR3 is 15 residues long. CDR3 amino acids: CASSESGTGGYEQYF. The CDR3 region has the DNA TGTGCCAGCAGCGAATCCGGGACAGGGGGCTACGAGCAGTACTTC. Full variable domain (outside the CDR3, taken from reference TRBV9 and TRBJ2-7): DSGVTQTPKHLITATGQRVTLRCSPRSGDLSVYWYQQSLDQGLQFLIQYYNGEERAKGNILERFSAQQFPDLHSELNLSSLELGDSALYFCASSESGTGGYEQYFGPGTRLTVT.

The chain employs TRBV5-1 and TRBJ1-4; no definite D call. V was shortened by 4 bases and J by 5 bases, with 3 bases between the two germline ends. The germline V gene encodes CDR1 SGHRS and CDR2 YFSETQ. The CDR3 is 11 residues long. In DNA, the CDR3 is TGCGCCAGCAGCCTCAATGAAAAACTGTTTTTT. This sequence encodes CASSLNEKLFF. Combining the CDR3 with reference TRBV5-1 and TRBJ1-4 gives the whole variable domain KAGVTQTPRYLIKTRGQQVTLSCSPISGHRSVSWYQQTPGQGLQFLFEYFSETQRNKGNFPGRFSGRQFSNSRSEMNVSTLELGDSALYLCASSLNEKLFFGSGTQLSVL.

This chain joins TRBV27 and TRBJ2-5; 11 bases align to TRBD1. Trimming at V came to 2 bases and at J to 4 bases, leaving 6 bases not matched to a gene. The CDR3 is made up of 16 amino acids. CDR1 is MNHEY, CDR2 SMNVEV, per germline (reference sequence). CDR3 amino acids: CASSLGGQGAPETQYF. The CDR3 DNA is TGTGCCAGCAGTTTAGGTGGACAGGGGGCCCCAGAGACCCAGTACTTC.

The chain has TRBV4-2 and TRBJ1-6; D possibly corresponds to TRBD1 (5 bases). V lost 2 bases and J lost 2, with 13 bases in between. CDR1 and CDR2 from the germline V gene are LGHNA and YNFKEQ. The CDR3 totals 17 residues. For the CDR3, the DNA is TGTGCCAGCAGCCAAACATCCAGGGCGGCCTATAATTCACCCCTCCACTTT. Protein sequence: CASSQTSRAAYNSPLHF.

The chain links TRBV2 to TRBJ1-2; D remains ambiguous. The V end lost 3 bases, the J end lost 7 bases, and 12 bases lay between the germline ends. CDR3 size: 13 residues. Germline lookup yields CDR1 SNHLY and CDR2 FYNNEI. The CDR3 sequence is CASSDSQEAGYTF. The CDR3 nucleotides are TGTGCCAGCAGTGACAGTCAGGAAGCTGGCTACACCTTC.

This sequence joins TRBV4-2 and TRBJ2-2; D might be TRBD1 (6 bases). The CDR3 spans 16 residues. The V end lost 3 bases, the J end lost 1 base, and 12 bases lay between the germline ends. The germline gives CDR1 LGHNA, CDR2 YNFKEQ. CDR3 nucleotides: TGTGCCAGCAGCCACCAAACAGGGTTGAACACCGGGGAGCTGTTTTTT. It codes for CASSHQTGLNTGELFF.

CDR3 sequence reads: CASSIVGHGYTF. In DNA, the CDR3 is TGTGCCAGTAGTATAGTGGGACACGGATACACCTTC. The chain carries TRBV19 and TRBJ1-2, with D possibly matching TRBD1 (6 bases). The CDR3 is made up of 12 amino acids. V lost 1 base and J lost 11, with 11 bases in between. Germline-derived CDR1 and CDR2 are LNHDA and SQIVND (reference sequence).

The rearrangement uses TRBV15 and TRBJ2-5, with TRBD1 matching 7 bases. This CDR3 is built from 15 residues. Germline V lookup: CDR1 LNHNV, CDR2 YYDKDF (reference sequence). V lost 0 bases, J lost 4 bases, and 5 bases stayed unmatched. Here the CDR3 DNA reads TGTGCCACCAGCAGAGATCTAGGGGGCGCAGAGACCCAGTACTTC. Its translation is CATSRDLGGAETQYF.

This clone has only a few counts. This rearrangement joins TRBV7-2 to TRBJ1-5; no definite D call. Germline CDR1 is SGHTA and CDR2 is FQGNSA. Trimming left V 0 bases short and J 3 bases short, with 9 bases between. This CDR3 contains 15 residues. In DNA, the CDR3 is TGTGCCAGCAGCTTAGCCAGGCAGCCCAATCAGCCCCAGCATTTT. It specifies CASSLARQPNQPQHF.

The CDR3 reads CASSPPGAPGNTIYF. CDR3 bases: TGTGCCAGTAGCCCCCCTGGGGCTCCTGGAAACACCATATATTTT. The V call is TRBV19, the J call TRBJ1-3; tentative D call: TRBD1 (5 bases). CDR1 LNHDA and CDR2 SQIVND come from the germline V gene (reference sequence). This CDR3 region has 15 residues. V lost 6 bases to trimming and J lost 2 bases, with 14 bases between them.

V is TRBV4-1 and J is TRBJ2-7; 7 bases fit TRBD2. V lost 0 bases, J lost 4 bases, and 6 bases stayed unmatched. The CDR3 extends over 15 amino acids. CDR1 and CDR2 from the germline V gene are MGHRA and YSYEKL. The CDR3 protein is CASSQDGRGLYEQYF. The CDR3 nucleotides are TGCGCCAGCAGCCAAGACGGGCGGGGGTTATACGAGCAGTACTTC.

The V gene is TRBV30, the J gene TRBJ2-5; TRBD2 aligns across 10 bases. The CDR3 totals 14 residues. CDR1 GTSNPN and CDR2 SVGIG come from the germline V gene (reference sequence). With V trimmed by 4 bases and J by 7 bases, 9 bases remained unmatched. This chain's CDR3 is CAWTPSGGGGTQYF. The CDR3, as DNA: TGTGCCTGGACTCCTAGCGGGGGCGGTGGGACCCAGTACTTC.

This clone has just one count. This chain uses TRBV7-2 with TRBJ2-7, with 7 bases aligning to TRBD2. The CDR3 spans 16 residues. Germline values: CDR1 SGHTA, CDR2 FQGNSA. V lost 6 bases to trimming and J lost 0 bases; unmatched junction nucleotides: 11. Written as DNA, the CDR3 is TGTGCCAGCAGTCGGCCGACTAGCTCGAGCTCCTACGAGCAGTACTTC. As protein: CASSRPTSSSSYEQYF. Supplemented by reference TRBV7-2 and TRBJ2-7, the full variable domain reads GAGVSQSPSNKVTEKGKDVELRCDPISGHTALYWYRQSLGQGLEFLIYFQGNSAPDKSGLPSDRFSAERTGGSVSTLTIQRTQQEDSAVYLCASSRPTSSSSYEQYFGPGTRLTVT.

V usage is TRBV30 and J usage is TRBJ1-2; TRBD1 might be the D (6 bases). This CDR3 comprises 15 residues. Germline V gene data show CDR1 as GTSNPN and CDR2 as SVGIG (reference sequence). Deletions cut 1 base from V and 4 bases from J, with 16 bases between. The DNA of the CDR3 is TGTGCCTGGAGTGAACATCCAGGGGCAGTCTATGGCTACACCTTC. This encodes CAWSEHPGAVYGYTF. The variable domain in full, with the rest retrieved from reference TRBV30 and TRBJ1-2, is SQTIHQWPATLVQPVGSPLSLECTVEGTSNPNLYWYRQAAGRGLQLLFYSVGIGQISSEVPQNLSASRPQDRQFILSSKKLLLSDSGFYLCAWSEHPGAVYGYTFGSGTRLTVV.

The genes are TRBV7-9 and TRBJ1-6; no clear D gene. The CDR3 runs 15 residues. Per the germline V gene, CDR1 is SEHNR and CDR2 is FQNEAQ (reference sequence). Trimming pared 2 bases from V and 7 bases from J, leaving 12 bases between. CDR3 nucleotide sequence: TGTGCCAGCAGCTTAAGGACTGAGGAAAATTCACCCCTCCACTTT. The encoded protein is CASSLRTEENSPLHF.

The DNA of the CDR3 is TGTGCCAGCAGCCCCGGGGGGGTTGGAGTAAACACCATATATTTT. Amino acid sequence: CASSPGGVGVNTIYF. The V call is TRBV6-2 or TRBV6-3, the J call TRBJ1-3; the D gene is possibly TRBD1 (5 bases). Trimming removed 6 bases from V and 6 bases from J, with 18 bases in between. The germline CDR1 and CDR2 sequences are MNHEY and SVGEGT. The CDR3 length is 15 residues.

In its sample, this clone was seen once. The rearrangement links TRBV18 to TRBJ2-4, with 9 nucleotides matching TRBD2. The junction had 5 bases not matched to a gene; V was cut back by 0 bases and J by 11 bases. Germline V gene data show CDR1 as KGHSH and CDR2 as LQKENI. This CDR3 has 14 amino acids. Written as DNA, the CDR3 is TGTGCCAGCTCACCACCGGCGCGGGGGGGCCTTCAGTACTTC. It yields the protein CASSPPARGGLQYF.

The chain carries TRBV30 and TRBJ2-1; 11 nucleotides align to TRBD2. Germline V gene sequence: CDR1 GTSNPN, CDR2 SVGIG (reference sequence). The V and J ends lost 0 bases and 5 bases, in that order; junction bases with no gene match: 18. The CDR3 loop spans 20 amino acids. The CDR3 sequence: CAWSVLERSSGGALHNEQFF. CDR3 DNA: TGTGCCTGGAGTGTACTCGAGCGTAGTAGCGGGGGGGCCCTCCACAATGAGCAGTTCTTC.

This chain connects TRBV7-9 to TRBJ2-7; weak D call: TRBD2 (6 bases). V lost 6 bases and J lost 6, with 15 bases in between. Germline CDR1 and CDR2: SEHNR and FQNEAQ (reference sequence). This CDR3 region has 13 residues. The CDR3, as DNA: TGTGCCAGCAGGGGAGGAAGTCGTGGCGAGCAGTACTTC. This sequence encodes CASRGGSRGEQYF.

The chain uses TRBV25-1 and TRBJ1-5; no clear D. CDR3 length: 15 residues. The germline CDR1 and CDR2 sequences are MGHDK and SYGVNS. Trimming took 2 bases from V and 2 from J, leaving 10 bases between them. The CDR3: CASSEGEWGNQPQHF. The CDR3 DNA sequence: TGTGCCAGCAGTGAAGGGGAGTGGGGCAATCAGCCCCAGCATTTT.

This chain uses TRBV24-1 with TRBJ2-1; 14 nucleotides align to TRBD2. From germline, CDR1 is KGHDR and CDR2 SFDVKD. This CDR3 is 16 amino acids long. V lost 4 bases, J lost 8 bases, and 6 bases stayed unmatched. CDR3 region: CATSESTSGGAYEQFF. The CDR3 bases are TGTGCCACCAGTGAATCGACTAGCGGGGGGGCGTATGAGCAGTTCTTC.

As for this clone: In the same sample, other DNA sequences code for this CDR3. The chain joins TRBV6-5 to TRBJ1-5, with 7 bases matching TRBD1. Unmatched junction bases numbered 2, after V lost 2 bases and J lost 4 bases. The V gene's germline CDR1 is MNHEY and CDR2 SVGAGI. This CDR3 has 14 amino acids. The CDR3 DNA reads as TGTGCCAGCAGTTACCTGGGACAGAATCAGCCCCAGCATTTT. Protein: CASSYLGQNQPQHF.